This T cell receptor (beta chain) was captured in a study of blood T cells in healthy people across ages. Together with a sample-barcoded 5' primer, a J-beta primer mix was included in a second PCR lasting about 7 to 11 cycles. From the 5' RACE reads, TCRdb called clonotypes with MiXCR, one entry per CDR3 protein. The table has 750,000 to 950,000 distinct CDR3 sequences, 25% to 35% seen once. Study outcomes and limitations: Naive CD4+ cells and diversity were both higher in long-lived donors than in aged donors. Donor CMV infection status was unknown, possibly confounding age-related changes in expanded clonotypes.

This clonotype was counted at least ten times. Antigen specificity is unknown. These same records also appear under a second study, on T cells of mothers and their children. As reported in that work: A few healthy Caucasian mothers and their six children donated.

The sequencing sample was made of blood. This clonotype originated in a woman aged 35 to 49 in good health.

As DNA, the CDR3 is TGTGCCAGCAGCTTACGCAGGGGGCATGGCTACACCTTC. Its translation: CASSLRRGHGYTF. The V call is TRBV7-3, the J call TRBJ1-2, with 8 bases aligning to TRBD1. J lost 6 bases, V lost 2 bases, and 2 bases had no gene match. Germline V gene data show CDR1 as SGHTA and CDR2 as FQGTGA. The CDR3 has 13 amino acids.